This T cell receptor beta chain comes out of a study of spatial heterogeneity in lung cancer. Each molecule of TCR cDNA was tagged with one unique molecular identifier. TCRdb ran MiXCR on the 5' RACE reads and lists one entry per CDR3 protein. This table holds roughly 18,000 distinct CDR3 sequences, roughly 5.7% found once. Germline V gene data show CDR1 as SGHRS and CDR2 as YFSETQ. V was pared by 4 bases and J by 2 bases, with 4 bases of the junction left unmatched. The CDR3 is 14 amino acids. The time point here: sample taken at primary tumor resection. Unsorted whole RNA of tumor, nontumor lung or frozen PBMC was sequenced. Study-wide results and caveats: In tumor T cells, estimated coverage reached 6% to 7% for alpha chains and approximately 12% for beta chains. Expanded alpha and beta TCR counts within tumors tracked tumor mutation counts.

This clonotype has at least ten counts. The antigen remains unidentified. The receptor was isolated from a female donor with early-stage non-small cell lung cancer. V is TRBV5-1 and J is TRBJ2-3; 7 bases are shared with TRBD2. The sequenced sample was lung tumor tissue, obtained at surgery. The CDR3 sequence: CASSRGEVTDTQYF. DNA of the CDR3: TGCGCCAGCAGCCGGGGGGAGGTCACAGATACGCAGTATTTT.